Listed below are T cell receptor beta chains from one sample, sequenced in a study of T-cell reconstitution after alpha-beta-depleted transplantation in children. TCRdb reanalysed the PCR reads using MiXCR and keeps one entry per CDR3 protein. The sample contains some 220,000 distinct CDR3 sequences, roughly 10% of which appear only once. Sequences were derived from PBMCs from the stem cell graft donor, sampled from the stem cell graft. The receptors here all came from a human donor who donated a stem cell graft to a child with acute lymphoblastic leukemia. CDR3s include the opening cysteine and the closing phenylalanine or tryptophan. A D gene is named only where the DNA matches it firmly. A row's size may be missing; if present it is once, few, many or a size class.

D gene,V gene,clone size,J gene,CDR3 protein,CDR3 DNA
TRBD1,TRBV12-3/TRBV12-4,many,TRBJ2-1,CASRSRQGIGNEQFF,TGTGCCAGCAGATCTAGACAGGGCATTGGCAATGAGCAGTTCTTC
-,TRBV4-1,-,TRBJ1-6,CASSQVGVSVHLHF,TGCGCCAGCAGCCAAGTTGGGGTTTCGGTTCACCTCCACTTT
TRBD1,TRBV11-2,-,TRBJ2-2,CASSLGGQGATGELFF,TGTGCCAGCAGCTTAGGGGGCCAGGGGGCCACCGGGGAGCTGTTTTTT
-,TRBV5-1,many,TRBJ1-2,CASSPIARMANYGYTF,TGCGCCAGCAGCCCAATTGCGCGGATGGCTAACTATGGCTACACCTTC
TRBD1,TRBV5-1,many,TRBJ2-2,CASTRTGESTGELFF,TGCGCCAGCACCCGGACAGGGGAGAGCACCGGGGAGCTGTTTTTT
-,TRBV12-3/TRBV12-4,-,TRBJ1-5,CASSLLGGNQPLHF,TGTGCCAGCAGTTTGTTGGGGGGCAATCAGCCCCTGCATTTT
TRBD2,TRBV20-1,few,TRBJ2-3,CSASPLTSGNTDTQYF,TGCAGTGCTAGCCCACTCACTAGCGGAAACACAGATACGCAGTATTTT
TRBD1,TRBV6-5,many,TRBJ2-1,CASSYSTGQGRNEQFF,TGTGCCAGCAGTTACTCGACAGGACAGGGGAGGAATGAGCAGTTCTTC
TRBD1,TRBV7-2,-,TRBJ1-1,CASSLSDRSPNTEAFF,TGTGCCAGCAGCTTATCGGACAGGTCTCCGAACACTGAAGCTTTCTTT
-,TRBV11-1,many,TRBJ1-6,CASSLSQVPNSPLHF,TGTGCCAGCAGCTTATCCCAGGTGCCTAATTCACCCCTCCACTTT
-,TRBV11-2,many,TRBJ1-1,CASSSEKPPGF,TGTGCCAGCAGCTCAGAGAAACCCCCTGGCTTT
-,TRBV3-1,-,TRBJ2-5,CASSQDQGRETQYF,TGTGCCAGCAGCCAAGATCAGGGACGAGAGACCCAGTACTTC
-,TRBV11-3,-,TRBJ1-3,CASSSGDGRPSGNTIYF,TGTGCCAGCAGCTCGGGAGACGGCCGTCCCTCTGGAAACACCATATATTTT
-,TRBV5-1,many,TRBJ1-2,CASSLAGTSNYGYTF,TGCGCCAGCAGCTTGGCCGGGACATCTAACTATGGCTACACCTTC
-,TRBV24-1,many,TRBJ1-5,CATSDPTENQPQHF,TGTGCCACCAGTGACCCGACGGAGAATCAGCCCCAGCATTTT